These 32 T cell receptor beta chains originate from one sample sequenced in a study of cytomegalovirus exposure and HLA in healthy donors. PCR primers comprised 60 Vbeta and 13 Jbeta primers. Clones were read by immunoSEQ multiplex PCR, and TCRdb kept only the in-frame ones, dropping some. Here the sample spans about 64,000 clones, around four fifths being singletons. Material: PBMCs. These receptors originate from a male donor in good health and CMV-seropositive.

The CDR3 reads CASSLGPTGNYGYTF. In DNA form, the CDR3 reads TGCGCCAGCAGCTTGGGTCCAACAGGGAACTATGGCTACACCTTC. This chain uses TRBV5-1 with TRBJ1-2; TRBD1 might be the D (6 bases). CDR3 length: 15 residues. The V gene's germline CDR1 is SGHRS and CDR2 YFSETQ. Trimming left V 0 bases short and J 2 bases short, with 11 bases between.

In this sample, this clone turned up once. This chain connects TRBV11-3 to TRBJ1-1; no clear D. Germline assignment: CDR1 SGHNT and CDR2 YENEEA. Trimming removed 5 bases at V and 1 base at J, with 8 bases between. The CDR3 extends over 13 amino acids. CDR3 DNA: TGTGCCAGCAGCCAATCGGGGAACACTGAAGCTTTCTTT. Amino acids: CASSQSGNTEAFF.

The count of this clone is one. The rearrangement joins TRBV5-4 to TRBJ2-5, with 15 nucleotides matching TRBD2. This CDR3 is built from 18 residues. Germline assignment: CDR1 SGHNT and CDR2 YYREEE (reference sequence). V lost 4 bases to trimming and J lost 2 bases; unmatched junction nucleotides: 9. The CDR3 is CASSKPGLAGGRQETQYF. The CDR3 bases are TGTGCCAGCAGCAAGCCGGGACTAGCGGGGGGCAGACAAGAGACCCAGTACTTC.

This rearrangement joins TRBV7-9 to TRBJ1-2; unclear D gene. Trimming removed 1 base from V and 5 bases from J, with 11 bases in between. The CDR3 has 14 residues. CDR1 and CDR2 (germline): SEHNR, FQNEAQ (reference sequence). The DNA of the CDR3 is TGTGCCAGCAGCTTAGACGAATTAGAATATGGCTACACCTTC. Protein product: CASSLDELEYGYTF.

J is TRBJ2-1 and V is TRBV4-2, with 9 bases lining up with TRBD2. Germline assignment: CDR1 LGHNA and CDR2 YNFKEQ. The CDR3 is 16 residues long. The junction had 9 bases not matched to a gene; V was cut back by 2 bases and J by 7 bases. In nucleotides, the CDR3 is TGTGCCAGCAGCCAACCTGCTAGCGGGGTAGAAAATGAGCAGTTCTTC. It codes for CASSQPASGVENEQFF.

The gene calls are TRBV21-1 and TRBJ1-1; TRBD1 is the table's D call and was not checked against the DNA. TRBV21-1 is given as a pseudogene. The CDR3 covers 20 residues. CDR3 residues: CASSKRYRDRGSVVATEAFF. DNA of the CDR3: TGTGCCAGCAGCAAACGGTATAGGGACAGGGGTTCGGTTGTTGCCACTGAAGCTTTCTTT.

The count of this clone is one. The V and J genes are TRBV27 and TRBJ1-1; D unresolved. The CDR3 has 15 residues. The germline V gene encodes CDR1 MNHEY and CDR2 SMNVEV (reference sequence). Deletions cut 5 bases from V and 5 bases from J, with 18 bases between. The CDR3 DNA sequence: TGTGCCAGCAGTCCTCGCCCGGTTTGGGAGACTGAAGCTTTCTTT. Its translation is CASSPRPVWETEAFF.

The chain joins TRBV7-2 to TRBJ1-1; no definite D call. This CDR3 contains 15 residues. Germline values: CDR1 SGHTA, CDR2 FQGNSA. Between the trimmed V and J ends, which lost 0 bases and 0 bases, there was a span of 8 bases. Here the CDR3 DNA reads TGTGCCAGCAGCTTAGCTGGCAGGTTGAACACTGAAGCTTTCTTT. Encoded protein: CASSLAGRLNTEAFF.

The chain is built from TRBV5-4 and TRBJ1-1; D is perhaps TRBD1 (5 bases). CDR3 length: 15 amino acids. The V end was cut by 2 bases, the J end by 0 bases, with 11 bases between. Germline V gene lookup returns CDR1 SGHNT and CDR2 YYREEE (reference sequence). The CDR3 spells CASSLQVSLNTEAFF. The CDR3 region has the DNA TGTGCCAGCAGCTTACAGGTCAGCTTGAACACTGAAGCTTTCTTT. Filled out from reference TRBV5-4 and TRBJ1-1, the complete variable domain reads ETGVTQSPTHLIKTRGQQVTLRCSSQSGHNTVSWYQQALGQGPQFIFQYYREEENGRGNFPPRFSGLQFPNYSSELNVNALELDDSALYLCASSLQVSLNTEAFFGQGTRLTVV.

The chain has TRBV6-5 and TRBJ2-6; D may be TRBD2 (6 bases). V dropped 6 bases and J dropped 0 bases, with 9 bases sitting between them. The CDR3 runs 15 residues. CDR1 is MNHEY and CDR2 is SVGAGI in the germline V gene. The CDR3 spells CASSLGLSGANVLTF. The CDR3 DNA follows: TGTGCCAGCAGCCTGGGACTCTCTGGGGCCAACGTCCTGACTTTC.

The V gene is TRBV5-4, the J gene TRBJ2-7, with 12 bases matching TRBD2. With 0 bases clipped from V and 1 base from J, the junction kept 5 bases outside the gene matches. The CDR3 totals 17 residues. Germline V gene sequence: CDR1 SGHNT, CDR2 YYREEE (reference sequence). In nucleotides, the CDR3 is TGTGCCAGCAGCTTGGAAAGACTAGCGGGGGCATCCTACGAGCAGTACTTC. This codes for CASSLERLAGASYEQYF.

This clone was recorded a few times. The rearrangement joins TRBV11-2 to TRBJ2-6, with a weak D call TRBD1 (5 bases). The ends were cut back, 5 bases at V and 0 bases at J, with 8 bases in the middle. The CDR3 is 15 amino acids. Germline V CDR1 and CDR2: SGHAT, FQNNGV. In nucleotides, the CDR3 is TGTGCCAGCAGCCCAGGGTACTCTGGGGCCAACGTCCTGACTTTC. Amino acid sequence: CASSPGYSGANVLTF.

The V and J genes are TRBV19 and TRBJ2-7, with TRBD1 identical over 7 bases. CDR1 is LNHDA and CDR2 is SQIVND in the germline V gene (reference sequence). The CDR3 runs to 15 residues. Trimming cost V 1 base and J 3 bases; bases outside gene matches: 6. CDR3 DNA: TGTGCCAGTAGTATAGCGGGACAGACCAACTACGAGCAGTACTTC. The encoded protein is CASSIAGQTNYEQYF.

This chain's CDR3 is CASTAGEPYNEQFF. The CDR3 DNA follows: TGTGCCAGCACGGCGGGGGAGCCCTACAATGAGCAGTTCTTC. The rearrangement links TRBV9 to TRBJ2-1, with 7 bases identical to TRBD2. V shed 6 bases and J 2 bases; nucleotides not matched to a gene: 5. The CDR3 has 14 residues. The germline V gene encodes CDR1 SGDLS and CDR2 YYNGEE. The whole variable domain, filled in from reference TRBV9 and TRBJ2-1, reads DSGVTQTPKHLITATGQRVTLRCSPRSGDLSVYWYQQSLDQGLQFLIQYYNGEERAKGNILERFSAQQFPDLHSELNLSSLELGDSALYFCASTAGEPYNEQFFGPGTRLTVL.

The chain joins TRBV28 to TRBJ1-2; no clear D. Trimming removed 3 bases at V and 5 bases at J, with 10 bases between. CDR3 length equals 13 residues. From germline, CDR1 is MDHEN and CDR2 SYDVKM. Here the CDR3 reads CASSFITSYGYTF. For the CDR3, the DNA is TGTGCCAGCAGTTTCATAACAAGTTATGGCTACACCTTC.

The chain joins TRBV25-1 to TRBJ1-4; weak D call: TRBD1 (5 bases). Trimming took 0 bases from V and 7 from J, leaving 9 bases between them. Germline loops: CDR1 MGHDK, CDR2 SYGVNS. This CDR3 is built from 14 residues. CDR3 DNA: TGTGCCAGCAGTGAATACAGGGAGGGTGAAAAACTGTTTTTT. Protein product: CASSEYREGEKLFF.

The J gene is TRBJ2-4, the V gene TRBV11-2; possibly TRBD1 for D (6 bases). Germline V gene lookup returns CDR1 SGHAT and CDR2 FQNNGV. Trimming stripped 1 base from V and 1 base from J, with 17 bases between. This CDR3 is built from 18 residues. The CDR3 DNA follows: TGTGCCAGCAGCTTAGGGGACATGCCCCTTCTGGCCAAAAACATTCAGTACTTC. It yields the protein CASSLGDMPLLAKNIQYF.

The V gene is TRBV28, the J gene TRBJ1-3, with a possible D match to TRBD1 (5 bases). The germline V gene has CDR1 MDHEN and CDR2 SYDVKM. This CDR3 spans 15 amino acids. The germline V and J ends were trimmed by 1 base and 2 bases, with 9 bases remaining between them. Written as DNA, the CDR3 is TGTGCCAGCAGTTTATTGACAGTCACTGGAAACACCATATATTTT. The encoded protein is CASSLLTVTGNTIYF.

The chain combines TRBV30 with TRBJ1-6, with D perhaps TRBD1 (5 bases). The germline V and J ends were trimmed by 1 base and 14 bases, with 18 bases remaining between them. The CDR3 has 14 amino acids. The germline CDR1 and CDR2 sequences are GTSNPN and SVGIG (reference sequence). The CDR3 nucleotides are TGTGCCTGGAGTGAGGAGGGGCGGCGATCGACCCTCCACTTT. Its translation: CAWSEEGRRSTLHF.

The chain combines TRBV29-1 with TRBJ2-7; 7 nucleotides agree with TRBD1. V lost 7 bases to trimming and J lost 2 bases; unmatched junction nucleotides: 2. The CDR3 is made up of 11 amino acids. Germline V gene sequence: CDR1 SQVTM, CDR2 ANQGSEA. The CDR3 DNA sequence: TGCAGCGCTGGGACAGCCTACGAGCAGTACTTC. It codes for CSAGTAYEQYF.

CDR3 loop: CASRSTASSLTLHF. CDR3 coding DNA: TGTGCCAGTCGGTCGACAGCGAGTTCATTAACCCTCCACTTT. The chain couples TRBV19 to TRBJ1-6; D is possibly TRBD1 (5 bases). The CDR3 has 14 residues. Germline lookup yields CDR1 LNHDA and CDR2 SQIVND (reference sequence). V lost 8 bases to trimming and J lost 14 bases, with 22 bases between them.

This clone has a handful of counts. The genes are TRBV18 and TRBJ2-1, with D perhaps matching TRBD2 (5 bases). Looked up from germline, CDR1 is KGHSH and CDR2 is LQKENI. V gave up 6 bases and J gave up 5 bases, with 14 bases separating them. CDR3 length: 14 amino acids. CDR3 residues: CASSPRDYNNEQFF. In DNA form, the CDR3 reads TGTGCCAGCTCCCCCCGGGATTACAACAATGAGCAGTTCTTC.

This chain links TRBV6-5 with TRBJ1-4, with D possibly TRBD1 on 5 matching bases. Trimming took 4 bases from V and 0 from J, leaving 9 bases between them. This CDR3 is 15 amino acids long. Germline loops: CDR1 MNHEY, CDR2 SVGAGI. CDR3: CASSSTVSTNEKLFF. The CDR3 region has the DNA TGTGCCAGCAGTTCGACAGTTTCAACTAATGAAAAACTGTTTTTT.

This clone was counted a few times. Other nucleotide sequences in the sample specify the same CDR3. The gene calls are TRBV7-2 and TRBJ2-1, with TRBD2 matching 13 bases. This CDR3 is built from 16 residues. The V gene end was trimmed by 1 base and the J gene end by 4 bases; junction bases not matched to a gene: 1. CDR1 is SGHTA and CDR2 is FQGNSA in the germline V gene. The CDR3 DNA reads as TGTGCCAGCAGCTTAGGGACTAGCGGGGGATACAATGAGCAGTTCTTC. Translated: CASSLGTSGGYNEQFF.

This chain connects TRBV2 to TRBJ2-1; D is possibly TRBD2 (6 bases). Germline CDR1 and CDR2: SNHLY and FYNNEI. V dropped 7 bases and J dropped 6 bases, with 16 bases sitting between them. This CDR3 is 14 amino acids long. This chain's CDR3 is CASMRGDDSNEQFF. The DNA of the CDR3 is TGTGCCAGCATGCGGGGCGATGATAGCAATGAGCAGTTCTTC.

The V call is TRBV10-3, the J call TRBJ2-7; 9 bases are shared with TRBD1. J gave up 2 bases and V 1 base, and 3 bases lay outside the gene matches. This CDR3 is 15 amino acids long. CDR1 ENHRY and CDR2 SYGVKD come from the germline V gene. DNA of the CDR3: TGTGCCATCAGTGAGTTCGGGACAGGGACCTACGAGCAGTACTTC. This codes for CAISEFGTGTYEQYF.

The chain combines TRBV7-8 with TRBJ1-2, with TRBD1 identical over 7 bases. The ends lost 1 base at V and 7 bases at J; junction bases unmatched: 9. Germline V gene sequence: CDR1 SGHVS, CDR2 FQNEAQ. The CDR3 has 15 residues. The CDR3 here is CASSLVQGTLGGYTF. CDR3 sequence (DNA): TGTGCCAGCAGCTTAGTACAGGGGACCTTAGGTGGCTACACCTTC.

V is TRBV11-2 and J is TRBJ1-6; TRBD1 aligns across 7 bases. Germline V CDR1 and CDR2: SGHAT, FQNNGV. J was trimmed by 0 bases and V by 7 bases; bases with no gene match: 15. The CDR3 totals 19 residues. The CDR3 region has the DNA TGTGCCAGCACCCCGACCGGGACAGCAACTTTCTCCTATAATTCACCCCTCCACTTT. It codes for CASTPTGTATFSYNSPLHF.

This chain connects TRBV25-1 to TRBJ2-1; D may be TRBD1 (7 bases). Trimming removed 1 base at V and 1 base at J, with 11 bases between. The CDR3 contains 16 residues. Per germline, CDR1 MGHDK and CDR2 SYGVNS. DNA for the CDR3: TGTGCCAGCAGTGAATCTTCAGGGGGGTCCTACAATGAGCAGTTCTTC. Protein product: CASSESSGGSYNEQFF.

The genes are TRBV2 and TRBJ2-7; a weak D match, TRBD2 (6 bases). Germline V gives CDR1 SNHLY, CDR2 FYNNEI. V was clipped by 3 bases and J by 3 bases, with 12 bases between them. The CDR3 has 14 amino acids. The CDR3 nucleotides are TGTGCCAGCAGTGAGTGGGGGGAAGGCTACGAGCAGTACTTC. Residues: CASSEWGEGYEQYF.

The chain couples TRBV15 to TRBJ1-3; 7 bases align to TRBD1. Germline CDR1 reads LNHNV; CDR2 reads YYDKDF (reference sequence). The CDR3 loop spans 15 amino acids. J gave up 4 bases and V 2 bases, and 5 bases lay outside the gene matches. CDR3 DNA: TGTGCCACCAGCAGACACAGGGGCGCCGGAAACACCATATATTTT. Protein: CATSRHRGAGNTIYF.

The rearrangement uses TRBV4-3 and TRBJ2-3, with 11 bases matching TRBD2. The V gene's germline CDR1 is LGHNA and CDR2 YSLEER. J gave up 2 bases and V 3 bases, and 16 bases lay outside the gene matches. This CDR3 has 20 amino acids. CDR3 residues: CASSQGVTSGGSFVTDTQYF. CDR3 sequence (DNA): TGCGCCAGCAGCCAGGGGGTCACTAGCGGGGGCTCTTTTGTCACAGATACGCAGTATTTT.